This T cell receptor beta chain originates from a study of shared clonotypes between healthy human individuals. Looked up from germline, CDR1 is MDHEN and CDR2 is SYDVKM. This CDR3 spans 16 amino acids. V shed 7 bases and J shed 1 base, with 19 bases lying between them. As to this clone: The antigen is not known.

Method: immunoSEQ multiplex PCR; TCRdb's copy keeps in-frame clones and lacks some. The data contain about 2.1 million clones, 93% of them singletons. Study results and caveats: Across a handful of donors, naive CD4 shared roughly 5%, naive CD8 around 4%, memory CD4 2% to 2.5%, memory CD8 over 0.3%. Among non-shared clonotypes, generation probabilities were lower than among those shared by all four donors. Generally, naive subsets came out with larger estimated richness than memory subsets.

CD45RO-negative cells were positively selected for CCR7, leaving out terminally differentiated effector memory CD45RA+ cells. Donors comprised healthy HIV-negative adults lacking recent acute infections or vaccinations. The chain joins TRBV28 to TRBJ2-5, with D tentatively TRBD2 (5 bases). Specimen: naive CD8+ T cells from PBMCs. This clonotype originated in a man aged 18 to 30 in good health. Some clones in this sample may be carry-over from other donors' samples. CDR3 DNA: TGTGCCAGCACAATGGGGATCCGGGGAGTCCAAGAGACCCAGTACTTC. It yields the protein CASTMGIRGVQETQYF.